This T cell receptor beta chain was sequenced during a study of a mutant IDH1 vaccine in newly diagnosed glioma. As to time point: baseline, week 1 (first vaccination visit). The treatment was: pre-vaccination baseline after standard-of-care therapy. The CDR3 runs 12 residues. Looked up from germline, CDR1 is MDHEN and CDR2 is SYDVKM. Between the trimmed V and J ends, which lost 3 bases and 5 bases, there was a span of 7 bases. TCRdb keeps only in-frame clones here, not all; method: immunoSEQ multiplex PCR. Seen here are 59,000 or so clones, more than 85% observed once, and the top ten hold about 2.5%.

The sequencing here drew on PBMCs, taken from a glioma patient treated with radiotherapy, temozolomide or both. The TCR was taken from a man aged 50 or older with glioma. This sequence joins TRBV28 and TRBJ2-5; D gene uncertain. The CDR3 is CASSFPGETQYF. In DNA, the CDR3 is TGTGCCAGCAGTTTCCCCGGGGAGACCCAGTACTTC.